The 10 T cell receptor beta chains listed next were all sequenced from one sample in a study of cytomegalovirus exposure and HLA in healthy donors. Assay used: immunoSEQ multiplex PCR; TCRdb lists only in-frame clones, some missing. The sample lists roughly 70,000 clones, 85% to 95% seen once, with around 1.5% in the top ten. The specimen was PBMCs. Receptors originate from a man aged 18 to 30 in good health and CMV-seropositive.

The CDR3 here is CSVVMRERPSRNNEQFF. The CDR3 coding sequence is TGCAGCGTTGTTATGCGGGAACGACCTTCTCGGAACAATGAGCAGTTCTTC. The rearrangement joins TRBV29-1 to TRBJ2-1; D is possibly TRBD2 (6 bases). Per germline, CDR1 SQVTM and CDR2 ANQGSEA. The CDR3 covers 17 residues. Trimming cost V 4 bases and J 5 bases, with 24 bases left between them.

CDR3 in amino acids: CASSLAWRTGELFF. The CDR3 region has the DNA TGTGCCAGCAGCTTAGCGTGGCGGACCGGGGAGCTGTTTTTT. The chain combines TRBV7-9 with TRBJ2-2; unclear D gene. V gave up 0 bases and J gave up 5 bases, with 7 bases separating them. The CDR3 is made up of 14 amino acids. Germline V gives CDR1 SEHNR, CDR2 FQNEAQ (reference sequence).

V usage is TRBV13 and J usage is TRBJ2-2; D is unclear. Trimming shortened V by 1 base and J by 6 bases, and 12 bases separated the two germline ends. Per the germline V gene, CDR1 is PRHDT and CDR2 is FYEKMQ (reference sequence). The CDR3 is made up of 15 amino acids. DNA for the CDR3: TGTGCCAGCAGCTTAGCGGCAGGTTTCCCCGGGGAGCTGTTTTTT. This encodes CASSLAAGFPGELFF.

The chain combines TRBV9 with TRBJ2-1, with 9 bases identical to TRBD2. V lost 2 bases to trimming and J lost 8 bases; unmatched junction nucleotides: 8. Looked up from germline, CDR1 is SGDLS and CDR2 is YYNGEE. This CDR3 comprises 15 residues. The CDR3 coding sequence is TGTGCCAGCAGCGTTCCAGCGGGAGGTTGGGATGAGCAGTTCTTC. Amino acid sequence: CASSVPAGGWDEQFF.

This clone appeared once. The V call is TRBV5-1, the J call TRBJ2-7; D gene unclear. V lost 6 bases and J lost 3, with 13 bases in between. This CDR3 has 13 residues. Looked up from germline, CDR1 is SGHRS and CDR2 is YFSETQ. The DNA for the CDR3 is TGCGCCAGCACTGCGTCGGCAGGCTACGAGCAGTACTTC. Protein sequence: CASTASAGYEQYF.

CDR3 nucleotide sequence: TGCGCCAGCAGCCCCCTAGGGGGCAGGGGGCAGGAAGACGAGCAGTACTTC. Protein sequence: CASSPLGGRGQEDEQYF. The chain recombines TRBV5-1 with TRBJ2-7; 8 bases line up with TRBD1. CDR3 size: 17 residues. Germline loops: CDR1 SGHRS, CDR2 YFSETQ. J gave up 5 bases and V 4 bases, and 17 bases lay outside the gene matches.

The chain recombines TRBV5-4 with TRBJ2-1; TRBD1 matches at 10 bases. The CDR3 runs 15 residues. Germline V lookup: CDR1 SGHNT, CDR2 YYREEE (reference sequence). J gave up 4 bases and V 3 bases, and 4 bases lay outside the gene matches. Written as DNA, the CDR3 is TGTGCCAGCAGCTCGACAGGGGGCGCATACAATGAGCAGTTCTTC. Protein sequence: CASSSTGGAYNEQFF.

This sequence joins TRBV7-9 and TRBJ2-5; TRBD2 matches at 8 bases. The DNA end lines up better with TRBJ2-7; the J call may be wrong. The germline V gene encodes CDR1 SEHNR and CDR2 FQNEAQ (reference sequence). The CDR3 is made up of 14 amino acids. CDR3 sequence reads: CASSLTAGAYEQYF. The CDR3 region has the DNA TGTGCCAGCAGCTTAACAGCGGGAGCCTACGAGCAGTACTTC.

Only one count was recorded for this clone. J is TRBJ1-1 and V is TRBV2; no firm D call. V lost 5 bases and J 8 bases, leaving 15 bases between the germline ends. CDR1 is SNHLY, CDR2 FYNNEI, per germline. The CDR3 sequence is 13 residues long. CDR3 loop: CASSPNFVLEAFF. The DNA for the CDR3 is TGTGCCAGCAGTCCCAACTTCGTCTTGGAAGCTTTCTTT.

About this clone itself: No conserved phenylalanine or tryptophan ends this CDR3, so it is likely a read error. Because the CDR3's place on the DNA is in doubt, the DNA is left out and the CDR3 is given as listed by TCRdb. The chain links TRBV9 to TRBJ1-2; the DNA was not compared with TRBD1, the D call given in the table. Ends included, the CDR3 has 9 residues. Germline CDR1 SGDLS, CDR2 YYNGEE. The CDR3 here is CASSVGTFI.